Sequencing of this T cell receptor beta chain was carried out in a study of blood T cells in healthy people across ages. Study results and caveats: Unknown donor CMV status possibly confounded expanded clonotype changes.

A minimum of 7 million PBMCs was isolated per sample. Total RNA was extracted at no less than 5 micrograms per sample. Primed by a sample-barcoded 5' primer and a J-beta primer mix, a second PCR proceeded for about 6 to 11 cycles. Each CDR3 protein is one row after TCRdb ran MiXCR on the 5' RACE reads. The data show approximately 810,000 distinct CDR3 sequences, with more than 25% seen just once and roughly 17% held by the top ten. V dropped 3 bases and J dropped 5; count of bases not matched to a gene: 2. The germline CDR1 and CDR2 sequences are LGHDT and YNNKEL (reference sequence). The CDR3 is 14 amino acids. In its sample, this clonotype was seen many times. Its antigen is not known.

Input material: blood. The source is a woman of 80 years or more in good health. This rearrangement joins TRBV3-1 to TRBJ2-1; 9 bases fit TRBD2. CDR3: CASSHGTSHNEQFF. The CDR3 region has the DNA TGTGCCAGCAGCCATGGGACTAGCCACAATGAGCAGTTCTTC.